This T cell receptor beta chain emerged from a study of response to subunit inactivated influenza vaccine (dated by TCRdb to 2016 to 2019). Study-level background: The study used deep quantitative T cell receptor repertoire profiling to track responses to a trivalent subunit inactivated influenza vaccine. On the study overall, not on this receptor specifically: The authors suggested that each seasonal influenza vaccination may recruit only a limited number of new T cells.

To note about this clonotype: This clone's antigen is unknown. Base qualities are not recorded, but no much larger clone differs from it by a single base.

V was cut back by 7 bases and J by 4 bases, leaving a gap of 19 bases between them. The CDR3, from cysteine to phenylalanine, totals 15 residues. Of all the DNA, just the CDR3 is kept, 45 bases in frame from base 1. For CDR1 and CDR2, the germline V gene lists SGHTA and FQGNSA. The receptor library was made with RT-PCR. Sequencing used an Illumina HiSeq 2500. TCRdb reprocessing: public reads trimmed at Q25 with fastp, clones called with MiXCR, in-frame beta chains kept. Entries that share a CDR3 protein sequence are merged under the most common genes and DNA. The sample yields 550,000 to 650,000 distinct CDR3 sequences; roughly 12% were counted once. The ten largest clonotypes hold 9.5% to 13% of the sample.

The source of this sequence is a man in his forties or fifties who received an inactivated influenza vaccine. Donor details come from another sample of the same person, matched by shared clones. This sequence uses TRBV7-2 and TRBJ1-1, and TRBD1 may be the D gene, going by 6 matching bases. Here the sequenced sample was PBMCs from blood, taken on the day of vaccination. CDR3 region: CASTRVGGVGTEAFF. Read as DNA, the sequence is TGTGCCAGCACCCGAGTAGGGGGGGTCGGCACTGAAGCTTTCTTT.